Listed below are T cell receptor beta chains from one sample, sequenced in a study of regulatory T cells in long-lasting Graves disease. TCRdb fed the multiplex PCR reads into MiXCR, producing one record per CDR3 protein. Of around 450,000 distinct CDR3 sequences in the sample, over 14% were seen once. This sample was shared with a second study, whose subject was T cells in Graves' hyperthyroidism and ophthalmopathy.

The sequenced sample was peripheral blood mononuclear cells (PBMCs), obtained at new diagnosis, from a patient treated with antithyroid drugs. All receptors derive from a woman aged 40 to 49 with Graves disease. Each CDR3 is given with its conserved first and last residue. D genes are given only for firm matches. Some rows mark clone size as missing; the rest say once, few, many or name a class of expanded clone.

d_call j_call v_call clone_size cdr3_nt cdr3_aa
NA TRBJ1-1 TRBV28 many TGTGCCAGCCGACAAGGCATTGCAAGGACCCCGAACACTGAAGCTTTCTTT CASRQGIARTPNTEAFF
TRBD2 TRBJ2-7 TRBV27 many TGTGCCAGCAGTCCCTCTGCGGGAGTCCTCTACGAGCAGTACTTC CASSPSAGVLYEQYF
NA TRBJ2-7 TRBV2 many TGTGCCAGCAGTTTAACCCACGGGAACTCCTACGAGCAGTACTTC CASSLTHGNSYEQYF
NA TRBJ2-3 TRBV6-1 many TGTGCCAGCAGTGGATACCTCGGGAGCACAGATACGCAGTATTTT CASSGYLGSTDTQYF
NA TRBJ1-5 TRBV2 many TGTGCCAGCAGTGATGAGGTTGGACAGCCCCAGCATTTT CASSDEVGQPQHF
NA TRBJ2-1 TRBV10-3 many TGTGCCATCAGTACCCTGAGCTCCTACAATGAGCAGTTCTTC CAISTLSSYNEQFF
NA TRBJ2-3 TRBV28 many TGTGCCAGCAGTTTAAGCCAGGTCGCAGATACGCAGTATTTT CASSLSQVADTQYF
NA TRBJ2-3 TRBV3-1 NA TGTGCCAGCAGCCAAGGTTCTGCAGCAGATACGCAGTATTTT CASSQGSAADTQYF
NA TRBJ2-4 TRBV28 many TGTGCCAGCAGTTCGCTGCGGGGTGCCAAAAACATTCAGTACTTC CASSSLRGAKNIQYF
TRBD1 TRBJ1-2 TRBV18 many TGTGCCAGCAGCCCTGGACAGGGGGCAAACTATGGCTACACCTTC CASSPGQGANYGYTF
TRBD1 TRBJ2-1 TRBV24-1 NA TGTGCCACCACTTCCGGGACAGGATTCTCCTACAATGAGCAGTTCTTC CATTSGTGFSYNEQFF
TRBD2 TRBJ2-3 TRBV14 NA TGTGCCAGCAGCCAACCCAGAAGCGGGGAGAACACAGATACGCAGTATTTT CASSQPRSGENTDTQYF
TRBD1 TRBJ2-2 TRBV5-1 many TGCGCCAGCAGTTCCCGGGACAGCCTTAACACCGGGGAGCTGTTTTTT CASSSRDSLNTGELFF
NA TRBJ2-3 TRBV11-2 many TGTGCCAGCAGCACTGGCCAGGCGGATACGCAGTATTTT CASSTGQADTQYF
NA TRBJ2-7 TRBV7-9 many TGTGCCAGCAGCTTAGCGGGAGAGTCTTACGAGCAGTACTTC CASSLAGESYEQYF
TRBD2 TRBJ2-3 TRBV27 many TGTGCCAGCAACCTAGCGGGGGGGGCAGATACGCAGTATTTT CASNLAGGADTQYF
TRBD2 TRBJ2-2 TRBV12-3/TRBV12-4 many TGTGCCAGCATTGCCTCTAGCGGGAGGGCCTGGGGGTACACCGGGGAGCTGTTTTTT CASIASSGRAWGYTGELFF
TRBD1 TRBJ1-5 TRBV28 NA TGTGCCAGCACCCCAAGTCAAGACAGGGCCTTTTGGCAGCCCCAGCATTTT CASTPSQDRAFWQPQHF
NA TRBJ2-6 TRBV6-1 many TGTGCCAGCAGCCTAGGGGGGCTAGGGGCCAACGTCCTGACTTTC CASSLGGLGANVLTF
TRBD2 TRBJ2-7 TRBV29-1 many TGCAGCGTTGAACGAGGGACTAGCGAGGCCTACGAGCAGTACTTC CSVERGTSEAYEQYF
NA TRBJ2-7 TRBV6-2/TRBV6-3 NA TGTGCCAGTAGAATCGGGGGGACAGTCTCCTACGAGCAGTACTTC CASRIGGTVSYEQYF
NA TRBJ2-2 TRBV10-2 NA TGCGCCAGCACCCAAGTAGGAGAGAACACCGGGGAGCTGTTTTTT CASTQVGENTGELFF
NA TRBJ2-3 TRBV7-2 many TGTGCCAGCAGCAGGGGGGGGGACACAGATACGCAGTATTTT CASSRGGDTDTQYF
TRBD1 TRBJ2-1 TRBV24-1 once TGTGCCACCAGTGATATGACAGGGGGATACAATGAGCAGTTCTTC CATSDMTGGYNEQFF
TRBD1 TRBJ1-2 TRBV28 many TGTGCCAGCAGATTGACAGGGGCCCATGGCTACACCTTC CASRLTGAHGYTF
TRBD1 TRBJ2-2 TRBV13 NA TGTGCCAGTATGCCGGGACAGGGGGCCTCCGGGGAGCTGTTTTTT CASMPGQGASGELFF
NA TRBJ2-3 TRBV28 many TGTGCCAGCAGCCTTCAAGCGGAGCCTAGCACAGATACGCAGTATTTT CASSLQAEPSTDTQYF
TRBD1 TRBJ1-2 TRBV27 NA TGTGCCAGCAGGTCCCCGGGCAGGGGGCTTGAAGGCTACACCTTC CASRSPGRGLEGYTF
TRBD2 TRBJ2-7 TRBV7-9 few TGTGCCAGCAGCTTCACGGGACTAGCGGGAGGGCAGTACTTC CASSFTGLAGGQYF
NA TRBJ2-3 TRBV12-3/TRBV12-4 many TGTGCCAGCAGTTTATTCCCGGGGAACAGCGCAGATACGCAGTATTTT CASSLFPGNSADTQYF
NA TRBJ1-5 TRBV28 few TGTGCCAGCAGCGCTGCGGACAGCACCCATCAGCCCCAGCATTTT CASSAADSTHQPQHF
NA TRBJ2-3 TRBV2 many TGTGCCAGCAGGGAGGGGGAGAGAAGAAAAAGCACAGATACGCAGTATTTT CASREGERRKSTDTQYF
NA TRBJ2-3 TRBV12-3/TRBV12-4 many TGTGCCAGCAGCCTGCTAGCAGGCGGGTTCACAGATACGCAGTATTTT CASSLLAGGFTDTQYF
NA TRBJ2-1 TRBV5-1 many TGCGCCAGCAGCTTTGAGCTGATCGACAATGAGCAGTTCTTC CASSFELIDNEQFF